This TCR beta chain was sequenced during a study of response to subunit inactivated influenza vaccine. Comment on this clonotype: Antigen specificity is unknown.

V lost 3 bases and J 6 bases, leaving 11 bases between the germline ends. The CDR3 extends over 13 amino acids. In TCRdb, the RT-PCR reads were re-called with MiXCR into one record per CDR3 protein. The data hold hundreds of thousands of distinct CDR3 sequences, with over 11% observed a single time. The study's findings and limits: The authors proposed limited new T cell recruitment per seasonal influenza vaccination.

This receptor was identified in a man over 45 who received an inactivated influenza vaccine. Material: PBMCs from blood, obtained 14 days before vaccination. This sequence joins TRBV12-3 or TRBV12-4 and TRBJ1-1; perhaps TRBD1 as D (5 bases). Written as DNA, the CDR3 is TGTGCCAGCAGTTTTCTAGGGGAAGCTGAAGCTTTCTTT. Translating gives CASSFLGEAEAFF.